The clone carrying this T cell receptor (beta chain) appeared a few times. The CDR3 consists of 15 residues. V lost 5 bases, J lost 6 bases, and 18 bases lay in between. Germline CDR1 and CDR2: SGHTA and FQGTGA. This sample stems from a study of early T cells in non-severe SARS-CoV-2 infection. Unique molecular identifiers were attached to individual cDNA molecules. TCRdb ran MiXCR on the 5' RACE reads and lists one entry per CDR3 protein. This sample has 50,000 to 85,000 distinct CDR3 sequences, with roughly 9.1% found just once. The chain joins TRBV7-3 to TRBJ2-3; a weak D match, TRBD2 (6 bases). Specimen: whole blood. The TCR sequence derives from an adult who was a healthcare worker with PCR-confirmed SARS-CoV-2 infection or an uninfected control (not recorded which). The CDR3 DNA reads as TGTGCCAGCAGCCCAACGTCCGGGAGTGGTGATACGCAGTATTTT. Translated, it gives CASSPTSGSGDTQYF.